This entry lists 18 T cell receptor beta chains sequenced from one sample in a study of CD8+ T cells in alopecia areata. RNA extraction was followed by reverse transcription into cDNA, which acted as the sequencing template. TCRdb keeps only in-frame clones here, not all; method: immunoSEQ multiplex PCR. The sample holds 150,000 or so clones; around 50% are singletons and the top ten take 6.5% to 7.5%. Input material: CD4+ T cells sorted from blood. These TCRs come from a human donor with alopecia areata.

This rearrangement joins TRBV7-9 to TRBJ2-6; D gene ambiguous. V was pared by 6 bases and J by 1 base, with 10 bases between. Germline V gene sequence: CDR1 SEHNR, CDR2 FQNEAQ (reference sequence). This CDR3 comprises 15 residues. The CDR3 DNA is TGTGCCAGCAGTTTCGACCTGTCTGGGGCCAACGTCCTGACTTTC. This sequence encodes CASSFDLSGANVLTF.

This clone was observed a single time. The chain recombines TRBV5-1 with TRBJ2-1; 10 nucleotides agree with TRBD2. Germline trimming cut 1 base from V and 5 bases from J; bases unmatched to any gene: 6. Germline values: CDR1 SGHRS, CDR2 YFSETQ. The CDR3 runs to 16 residues. Written as DNA, the CDR3 is TGCGCCAGCAGCTTGAATATAGCGGGAGGAAACAATGAGCAGTTCTTC. It is translated as CASSLNIAGGNNEQFF.

The sample holds a few counts of this clone. This sequence joins TRBV6-5 and TRBJ2-7; 7 nucleotides align to TRBD1. Per the germline V gene, CDR1 is MNHEY and CDR2 is SVGAGI. V shed 4 bases, J shed 2 bases, and the junction held 2 bases outside the gene matches. This CDR3 is built from 13 residues. The CDR3 reads CASSWGTAYEQYF. The CDR3 DNA follows: TGTGCCAGCAGTTGGGGGACAGCCTACGAGCAGTACTTC.

The chain combines TRBV20-1 with TRBJ1-1; no definite D call. V lost 3 bases, J lost 4 bases, and 6 bases lay in between. Germline V gene lookup returns CDR1 DFQATT and CDR2 SNEGSKA (reference sequence). The CDR3 runs 11 residues. The CDR3 DNA follows: TGCAGTGCTAGCGGAGTCACTGAAGCTTTCTTT. Translation: CSASGVTEAFF.

This clone has only a few counts. V gene TRBV6-1 combines with J gene TRBJ1-5, with no clear D. V lost 3 bases to trimming and J lost 2 bases, with 5 bases between them. The germline V gene has CDR1 MNHNS and CDR2 SASEGT. The CDR3 is 13 amino acids. CDR3 DNA sequence: TGTGCCAGCAGTGAGCGGGGCAATCAGCCCCAGCATTTT. It encodes CASSERGNQPQHF.

Concerning this clone: Other DNA sequences in this sample translate to the same CDR3. The V call is TRBV29-1, the J call TRBJ2-1; the D gene is possibly TRBD1 (6 bases). Deletions cut 6 bases from V and 1 base from J, with 7 bases between. CDR3 size: 12 residues. Germline lookup yields CDR1 SQVTM and CDR2 ANQGSEA. This CDR3 is CSVDSSYNEQFF. The CDR3 DNA is TGCAGCGTGGACAGTTCCTACAATGAGCAGTTCTTC.

This clone occurred once. The rearrangement links TRBV5-1 to TRBJ1-2; TRBD1 aligns across 10 bases. CDR1 SGHRS and CDR2 YFSETQ come from the germline V gene. The CDR3 loop spans 15 amino acids. V lost 4 bases and J lost 6; bases outside the gene matches: 9. The CDR3 reads CASSTGDRGSNGYTF. DNA for the CDR3: TGCGCCAGCAGCACCGGGGACAGGGGATCCAATGGCTACACCTTC.

V and J are TRBV7-9 and TRBJ1-5, with TRBD1 as a possible D gene (6 bases). This CDR3 spans 13 amino acids. V lost 3 bases to trimming and J lost 8 bases, with 11 bases between them. CDR1 and CDR2 (germline): SEHNR, FQNEAQ (reference sequence). The CDR3 nucleotides are TGTGCCAGCAGCTTGAGGGGGGATGAGCCCCAGCATTTT. It codes for CASSLRGDEPQHF.

J is TRBJ2-1 and V is TRBV5-1, with a possible D match to TRBD2 (6 bases). The germline CDR1 and CDR2 sequences are SGHRS and YFSETQ. V lost 1 base and J 6 bases, leaving 14 bases between the germline ends. The CDR3 extends over 15 amino acids. In nucleotides, the CDR3 is TGCGCCAGCAGCTTGTTCCGGGAGACGGGCAATGAGCAGTTCTTC. Translated: CASSLFRETGNEQFF.

This clone has only a few counts. The chain links TRBV6-5 to TRBJ2-1, with 9 bases aligning to TRBD1. V lost 11 bases to trimming and J lost 7 bases; unmatched junction nucleotides: 12. The CDR3 totals 14 residues. CDR1 and CDR2 from the germline V gene are MNHEY and SVGAGI. The CDR3 coding sequence is TGTGCCCCGTTGGGACAGGGAGGACGGAATGAGCAGTTCTTC. Its translation is CAPLGQGGRNEQFF.

The chain carries TRBV11-2 and TRBJ2-7; D might be TRBD1 (5 bases). The V gene lost 2 bases and the J gene lost 3 bases, with 11 bases spanning the gap. This CDR3 contains 14 residues. CDR1 is SGHAT, CDR2 FQNNGV, per germline. DNA for the CDR3: TGTGCCAGCAGCTTACCCGTGGGGCACTACGAGCAGTACTTC. Protein: CASSLPVGHYEQYF. Variable domain in full (rest from reference TRBV11-2 and TRBJ2-7): EAGVAQSPRYKIIEKRQSVAFWCNPISGHATLYWYQQILGQGPKLLIQFQNNGVVDDSQLPKDRFSAERLKGVDSTLKIQPAKLEDSAVYLCASSLPVGHYEQYFGPGTRLTVT.

The rearrangement joins TRBV6-5 to TRBJ2-3; D is ambiguous. Germline CDR1 is MNHEY and CDR2 is SVGAGI. V gave up 1 base and J gave up 0 bases, with 8 bases separating them. The CDR3 loop spans 15 amino acids. CDR3: CASSYFGTSTDTQYF. The CDR3 nucleotides are TGTGCCAGCAGTTACTTCGGTACTAGCACAGATACGCAGTATTTT.

The V call is TRBV28, the J call TRBJ2-2, with 8 bases identical to TRBD1. This CDR3 region has 17 residues. Germline-derived CDR1 and CDR2 are MDHEN and SYDVKM. Trimming cost V 0 bases and J 7 bases; bases outside gene matches: 10. The chain's CDR3 is CASSLWWDRSPGGELFF. CDR3 coding DNA: TGTGCCAGCAGTTTATGGTGGGACAGGAGTCCGGGCGGGGAGCTGTTTTTT.

The chain carries TRBV28 and TRBJ2-7; either TRBD1 or TRBD2 may fit D (6 bases each). Germline lookup yields CDR1 MDHEN and CDR2 SYDVKM. The ends were cut back, 2 bases at V and 4 bases at J, with 12 bases in the middle. This CDR3 contains 14 residues. CDR3 nucleotide sequence: TGTGCCAGCAGTTTACCCGGGGGCTTGTACGAGCAGTACTTC. The encoded protein is CASSLPGGLYEQYF. Full variable domain (remainder filled in from reference TRBV28 and TRBJ2-7): DVKVTQSSRYLVKRTGEKVFLECVQDMDHENMFWYRQDPGLGLRLIYFSYDVKMKEKGDIPEGYSVSREKKERFSLILESASTNQTSMYLCASSLPGGLYEQYFGPGTRLTVT.

The rearrangement uses TRBV5-1 and TRBJ2-1; D is unresolved. The CDR3 is 15 residues long. Trimming left V 4 bases short and J 3 bases short, with 14 bases between. CDR1 and CDR2 (germline): SGHRS, YFSETQ. The CDR3 nucleotides read TGCGCCAGCAGCAAATACACTGAGAGCTACAATGAGCAGTTCTTC. It specifies CASSKYTESYNEQFF.

The chain links TRBV29-1 to TRBJ2-3, with D unresolved. The germline CDR1 and CDR2 sequences are SQVTM and ANQGSEA. V lost 5 bases, J lost 2 bases, and 2 bases lay in between. The CDR3 covers 10 residues. CDR3 nucleotides: TGCAGCGTTTACACAGATACGCAGTATTTT. Protein product: CSVYTDTQYF.

CDR3 DNA sequence: TGTGCCAGCAGCTTGGAGTTAGGTCGGAACGCCGGTGGGCAGTACTTC. Translation gives CASSLELGRNAGGQYF. This rearrangement joins TRBV5-4 to TRBJ2-7; D is ambiguous. The CDR3 length is 16 residues. Germline values: CDR1 SGHNT, CDR2 YYREEE (reference sequence). Trimming removed 0 bases from V and 9 bases from J, with 22 bases in between.

The chain recombines TRBV15 with TRBJ1-2; D is perhaps TRBD1 (6 bases). V lost 2 bases to trimming and J lost 6 bases, with 13 bases between them. CDR1 and CDR2 (germline): LNHNV, YYDKDF (reference sequence). The CDR3 length is 14 residues. The CDR3 region is CATSRSGATDGYTF. CDR3 DNA: TGTGCCACCAGCAGATCGGGGGCTACTGATGGCTACACCTTC.